This T cell receptor (beta chain) was identified in a study of OX40 agonist ivuxolimab in advanced cancers. Germline CDR1 SGHTA, CDR2 FQGNSA. CDR3 length: 16 residues. The V gene lost 5 bases and the J gene lost 3 bases, with 17 bases spanning the gap. The data were produced by immunoSEQ multiplex PCR, yet TCRdb's version contains in-frame clones alone and is incomplete. The sample includes about 36,000 clones, 74% of them seen just once. The clonotype originates from an adult with an advanced solid tumor such as melanoma, head and neck, liver or kidney cancer. The chain employs TRBV7-2 and TRBJ1-5; D gene uncertain. Sequencing used CD4+ or CD8+ T cells sorted from blood, obtained in a trial of the OX40 agonist ivuxolimab. The CDR3 DNA reads TGTGCCAGCAGCCCCGGACGGAGCACCCCCAATCAGCCCCAGCATTTT. This translates into CASSPGRSTPNQPQHF.